A single sample is the source of the 10 T cell receptor beta chains below, sequenced in a study of early stage breast cancer tumors. Using immunoSEQ multiplex PCR, the repertoire was profiled, and TCRdb retains in-frame clones only, with some absent. This repertoire shows around 48,000 clones, 85% to 95% found once; its top ten account for less than 6.5%. The sequenced sample was blood. These receptors came from a person between 65 and 80 years old with breast cancer.

The chain recombines TRBV5-5 with TRBJ2-5, with 10 bases that match TRBD1. In germline, CDR1 is SGHKS, CDR2 YYEKEE (reference sequence). The CDR3 covers 15 residues. The J segment lost 5 bases and the V segment lost 3 bases, leaving 7 bases of the junction unmatched. This CDR3 reads CASSSGTGDGETQYF. CDR3 DNA sequence: TGTGCCAGCAGCTCCGGGACAGGGGACGGGGAGACCCAGTACTTC.

This clone was recorded once. The rearrangement links TRBV9 to TRBJ2-7; D gene uncertain. Germline CDR1 is SGDLS and CDR2 is YYNGEE. The CDR3 has 15 amino acids. V was cut by 0 bases and J by 1 base, with 11 bases left in between. The CDR3 here is CASSVGAVSSYEQYF. In DNA form, the CDR3 reads TGTGCCAGCAGCGTAGGGGCAGTCTCTTCCTACGAGCAGTACTTC.

The chain links TRBV14 to TRBJ1-2; 8 bases line up with TRBD1. This CDR3 comprises 14 residues. Germline lookup yields CDR1 SGHDN and CDR2 FVKESK. V was pared by 2 bases and J by 2 bases, with 1 base of the junction left unmatched. The CDR3 DNA is TGTGCCAGCAGCCAAAGGACAGGGAACTATGGCTACACCTTC. It is translated as CASSQRTGNYGYTF.

This chain links TRBV18 with TRBJ1-5; tentative D call: TRBD1 (5 bases). V was clipped by 3 bases and J by 3 bases, with 18 bases between them. CDR3 length: 17 amino acids. Germline lookup yields CDR1 KGHSH and CDR2 LQKENI. The CDR3 DNA reads as TGTGCCAGCTCACCTAGCGGACCGGGACTAAACAATCAGCCCCAGCATTTT. Translated, it gives CASSPSGPGLNNQPQHF.

This chain links TRBV5-1 with TRBJ2-2, with TRBD2 identical over 14 bases. The germline V gene encodes CDR1 SGHRS and CDR2 YFSETQ. The CDR3 totals 17 residues. The J segment lost 7 bases and the V segment lost 0 bases, leaving 5 bases of the junction unmatched. CDR3 coding DNA: TGCGCCAGCAGCTTGGGACTAGCGGGGGGGCTCGTCGGGGAGCTGTTTTTT. Translating gives CASSLGLAGGLVGELFF.

The gene calls are TRBV4-3 and TRBJ1-2; 7 bases agree with TRBD1. With 0 bases clipped from V and 7 bases from J, the junction kept 5 bases outside the gene matches. The CDR3 covers 14 residues. Germline V gives CDR1 LGHNA, CDR2 YSLEER. In DNA, the CDR3 is TGCGCCAGCAGCCAAGATAGGGGGCGTTTTGGCTACACCTTC. This sequence encodes CASSQDRGRFGYTF.

The rearrangement links TRBV28 to TRBJ2-3, with 7 bases aligning to TRBD2. Germline lookup yields CDR1 MDHEN and CDR2 SYDVKM. This CDR3 has 15 amino acids. V was pared by 10 bases and J by 0 bases, with 10 bases of the junction left unmatched. CDR3 loop: CAITPSGLSTDTQYF. DNA of the CDR3: TGTGCCATTACACCTAGCGGTCTTAGCACAGATACGCAGTATTTT.

J is TRBJ2-5 and V is TRBV7-9, with D perhaps matching TRBD1 (5 bases). The CDR3 is 16 amino acids. In germline, CDR1 is SEHNR, CDR2 FQNEAQ (reference sequence). V was clipped by 2 bases and J by 5 bases, with 18 bases between them. CDR3 sequence reads: CASSLSQVRGAETQYF. In DNA, the CDR3 is TGTGCCAGCAGCTTATCCCAAGTTAGGGGCGCTGAGACCCAGTACTTC.

The rearrangement links TRBV25-1 to TRBJ2-3; a weak D match, TRBD2 (5 bases). CDR3 length equals 15 residues. Trimming removed 1 base from V and 4 bases from J, with 12 bases in between. Germline CDR1 is MGHDK and CDR2 is SYGVNS. In DNA, the CDR3 is TGTGCCAGCAGTGAATTGGGGATCGGGGCAGATACGCAGTATTTT. Residues: CASSELGIGADTQYF.

The chain recombines TRBV25-1 with TRBJ2-3, with TRBD1 matching over 7 bases. Per germline, CDR1 MGHDK and CDR2 SYGVNS. There are 14 residues in the CDR3. V gave up 4 bases and J gave up 8 bases; unmatched junction bases: 9. CDR3 amino acids: CASSGTKQGSTQYF. CDR3 coding DNA: TGTGCCAGCAGTGGTACGAAACAGGGGAGTACGCAGTATTTT.